These T cell receptor beta chains were read from a single sample in a study of beta chain features in type 1 diabetes. This table comes from immunoSEQ multiplex PCR, and its TCRdb copy is limited to in-frame clones, with some not included. The sample includes about 260,000 clones, 20% of them seen just once. The sequencing sample was made of naive CD4+ T cells from blood. These receptors all come from a middle-aged woman with type 1 diabetes. The CDR3 runs from the conserved cysteine through the conserved F or W. D genes are given only for firm matches. Rows may omit the clone size; those that give it use once, few, many or a size class.

v_gene: TRBV7-2
abundance: -
j_gene: TRBJ2-7
len: 15
d_gene: TRBD2
CDR3aa: CASSSMGLAGAEQYF
CDR3nt: TGTGCCAGCAGCTCAATGGGACTAGCGGGAGCCGAGCAGTACTTC

v_gene: TRBV9
abundance: -
j_gene: TRBJ2-1
len: 15
d_gene: TRBD2
CDR3aa: CASSVEGLDNNEQFF
CDR3nt: TGTGCCAGCAGCGTAGAGGGACTAGATAACAATGAGCAGTTCTTC

v_gene: TRBV5-1
abundance: few
j_gene: TRBJ2-2
len: 15
d_gene: -
CDR3aa: CASSLRTANTGELFF
CDR3nt: TGCGCCAGCAGCTTGAGGACAGCGAACACCGGGGAGCTGTTTTTT

v_gene: TRBV28
abundance: few
j_gene: TRBJ2-7
len: 16
d_gene: TRBD2
CDR3aa: CASSSGGWGGTYEQYF
CDR3nt: TGTGCCAGCAGTTCCGGGGGATGGGGGGGGACCTACGAGCAGTACTTC

v_gene: TRBV29-1
abundance: few
j_gene: TRBJ1-1
len: 13
d_gene: -
CDR3aa: CSVEITQDTEAFF
CDR3nt: TGCAGCGTTGAAATAACCCAGGACACCGAAGCTTTCTTT

v_gene: TRBV5-1
abundance: -
j_gene: TRBJ1-1
len: 14
d_gene: -
CDR3aa: CASSFQGTDTEAFF
CDR3nt: TGCGCCAGCAGCTTCCAGGGGACCGACACTGAAGCTTTCTTT

v_gene: TRBV9
abundance: -
j_gene: TRBJ2-6
len: 17
d_gene: -
CDR3aa: CASSVATDSSGANVLTF
CDR3nt: TGTGCCAGCAGCGTAGCTACCGATAGCTCTGGGGCCAACGTCCTGACTTTC

v_gene: TRBV9
abundance: few
j_gene: TRBJ2-7
len: 17
d_gene: TRBD2
CDR3aa: CASSVGDSGHYSDEQYF
CDR3nt: TGTGCCAGCAGCGTAGGAGATAGCGGGCATTACTCGGACGAGCAGTACTTC

v_gene: TRBV15
abundance: few
j_gene: TRBJ1-1
len: 14
d_gene: -
CDR3aa: CATSSLTVNTEAFF
CDR3nt: TGTGCCACCAGCAGTCTGACAGTAAACACTGAAGCTTTCTTT

v_gene: TRBV7-9
abundance: few
j_gene: TRBJ2-3
len: 13
d_gene: TRBD2
CDR3aa: CASSFAGADTQYF
CDR3nt: TGTGCCAGCAGCTTCGCGGGGGCAGATACGCAGTATTTT

v_gene: TRBV25-1
abundance: few
j_gene: TRBJ2-2
len: 14
d_gene: TRBD2
CDR3aa: CAAGVAGGVGELFF
CDR3nt: TGTGCAGCGGGGGTAGCGGGAGGGGTGGGGGAGCTGTTTTTT

v_gene: TRBV7-9
abundance: few
j_gene: TRBJ2-3
len: 14
d_gene: -
CDR3aa: CASSRLTVTDTQYF
CDR3nt: TGTGCCAGCAGCAGATTGACAGTCACAGATACGCAGTATTTT

v_gene: TRBV4-2
abundance: -
j_gene: TRBJ1-2
len: 15
d_gene: -
CDR3aa: CASSQDPQGGIGYTF
CDR3nt: TGTGCCAGCAGCCAAGATCCACAGGGTGGGATCGGCTACACCTTC

v_gene: TRBV27
abundance: -
j_gene: TRBJ2-5
len: 15
d_gene: -
CDR3aa: CASVPGVGDQETQYF
CDR3nt: TGTGCCAGCGTGCCAGGGGTGGGGGACCAAGAGACCCAGTACTTC

v_gene: TRBV7-2
abundance: -
j_gene: TRBJ2-6
len: 15
d_gene: TRBD1
CDR3aa: CASSKWTGGANVLTF
CDR3nt: TGTGCCAGCAGCAAATGGACAGGTGGGGCCAACGTCCTGACTTTC

v_gene: TRBV14
abundance: -
j_gene: TRBJ2-5
len: 12
d_gene: -
CDR3aa: CASSQVQETQYF
CDR3nt: TGTGCCAGCAGCCAAGTACAAGAGACCCAGTACTTC

v_gene: TRBV19
abundance: -
j_gene: TRBJ2-7
len: 14
d_gene: TRBD1
CDR3aa: CASNPRDRPYEQYF
CDR3nt: TGTGCCAGTAACCCCCGGGACAGACCCTACGAGCAGTACTTC

v_gene: TRBV9
abundance: few
j_gene: TRBJ1-2
len: 13
d_gene: TRBD1
CDR3aa: CASNGQEDYGYTF
CDR3nt: TGTGCCAGCAACGGACAGGAGGACTATGGCTACACCTTC

v_gene: TRBV28
abundance: -
j_gene: TRBJ1-1
len: 14
d_gene: -
CDR3aa: CATKGEGWNTEAFF
CDR3nt: TGTGCCACCAAAGGTGAGGGATGGAACACTGAAGCTTTCTTT

v_gene: TRBV2
abundance: -
j_gene: TRBJ1-2
len: 15
d_gene: TRBD1
CDR3aa: CASRPGQGAFYGYTF
CDR3nt: TGTGCCAGCAGACCGGGACAGGGGGCCTTCTATGGCTACACCTTC

v_gene: TRBV28
abundance: -
j_gene: TRBJ2-2
len: 12
d_gene: -
CDR3aa: CASSLLTGELFF
CDR3nt: TGTGCCAGCAGTTTGTTAACCGGGGAGCTGTTTTTT

v_gene: TRBV19
abundance: few
j_gene: TRBJ1-1
len: 14
d_gene: -
CDR3aa: CASRGGPVNTEAFF
CDR3nt: TGTGCCAGCAGGGGTGGGCCAGTGAACACTGAAGCTTTCTTT

v_gene: TRBV14
abundance: -
j_gene: TRBJ2-2
len: 13
d_gene: -
CDR3aa: CASSPRFTGELFF
CDR3nt: TGTGCCAGCAGCCCTCGGTTCACCGGGGAGCTGTTTTTT

v_gene: TRBV7-3
abundance: -
j_gene: TRBJ2-1
len: 14
d_gene: TRBD2
CDR3aa: CASSLGTSGGEQFF
CDR3nt: TGTGCCAGCAGCTTAGGGACTAGCGGGGGCGAGCAGTTCTTC

v_gene: TRBV5-4
abundance: few
j_gene: TRBJ2-1
len: 17
d_gene: TRBD2
CDR3aa: CASSSPGLAGRRNEQFF
CDR3nt: TGTGCCAGCAGCTCTCCCGGACTAGCGGGGAGAAGGAATGAGCAGTTCTTC

v_gene: TRBV6-6
abundance: few
j_gene: TRBJ1-1
len: 15
d_gene: -
CDR3aa: CASSRQEGRNTEAFF
CDR3nt: TGTGCCAGCAGTAGGCAGGAGGGGCGGAACACTGAAGCTTTCTTT

v_gene: TRBV4-2
abundance: -
j_gene: TRBJ2-5
len: 17
d_gene: TRBD2
CDR3aa: CASSQGTQGTSGETQYF
CDR3nt: TGTGCCAGCAGCCAAGGGACCCAGGGGACTAGCGGAGAGACCCAGTACTTC

v_gene: TRBV12-5
abundance: few
j_gene: TRBJ2-3
len: 12
d_gene: TRBD1
CDR3aa: CASGPDRGTQYF
CDR3nt: TGTGCTAGTGGTCCTGACAGGGGGACGCAGTATTTT

v_gene: TRBV7-2
abundance: -
j_gene: TRBJ1-2
len: 13
d_gene: TRBD1
CDR3aa: CASSEQGAKGYTF
CDR3nt: TGTGCCAGCAGTGAACAGGGGGCGAAGGGCTACACCTTC

v_gene: TRBV9
abundance: -
j_gene: TRBJ2-5
len: 14
d_gene: -
CDR3aa: CASSPSEVEETQYF
CDR3nt: TGTGCCAGCAGCCCATCAGAGGTGGAGGAGACCCAGTACTTC

v_gene: TRBV19
abundance: -
j_gene: TRBJ1-2
len: 13
d_gene: -
CDR3aa: CASSSREDYGYTF
CDR3nt: TGTGCCAGTAGTAGTCGGGAGGACTATGGCTACACCTTC

v_gene: TRBV4-3
abundance: few
j_gene: TRBJ2-2
len: 13
d_gene: -
CDR3aa: CASSEGEAGELFF
CDR3nt: TGCGCCAGCAGCGAGGGGGAAGCCGGGGAGCTGTTTTTT

v_gene: TRBV4-1
abundance: -
j_gene: TRBJ1-6
len: 15
d_gene: -
CDR3aa: CASSLETGEGSPLHF
CDR3nt: TGCGCCAGCAGCCTCGAGACGGGTGAGGGTTCACCCCTCCACTTT

v_gene: TRBV10-3
abundance: -
j_gene: TRBJ1-5
len: 13
d_gene: TRBD1
CDR3aa: CAITDRDGQPQHF
CDR3nt: TGTGCCATCACCGACAGGGACGGACAGCCCCAGCATTTT

v_gene: TRBV4-1
abundance: -
j_gene: TRBJ2-1
len: 17
d_gene: TRBD2
CDR3aa: CASSQRAGGSSYNEQFF
CDR3nt: TGCGCCAGCAGCCAAAGGGCGGGGGGCAGCTCCTACAATGAGCAGTTCTTC

v_gene: TRBV7-9
abundance: few
j_gene: TRBJ2-2
len: 15
d_gene: TRBD2
CDR3aa: CASRPSGSRTGELFF
CDR3nt: TGTGCCAGCAGGCCCAGCGGGAGTCGCACCGGGGAGCTGTTTTTT

v_gene: TRBV7-2
abundance: once
j_gene: TRBJ2-5
len: 13
d_gene: TRBD2
CDR3aa: CASSPGLAGTQYF
CDR3nt: TGTGCCAGCAGCCCCGGGCTAGCGGGGACCCAGTACTTC

v_gene: TRBV9
abundance: -
j_gene: TRBJ2-1
len: 16
d_gene: -
CDR3aa: CASSVVATSRWDEQFF
CDR3nt: TGTGCCAGCAGCGTAGTAGCGACATCACGGTGGGATGAGCAGTTCTTC

v_gene: TRBV7-9
abundance: -
j_gene: TRBJ2-3
len: 15
d_gene: TRBD2
CDR3aa: CASSKGTSGTDTQYF
CDR3nt: TGTGCCAGCAGCAAAGGGACTAGCGGCACAGATACGCAGTATTTT

v_gene: TRBV11-1
abundance: -
j_gene: TRBJ2-3
len: 15
d_gene: -
CDR3aa: CASKMAGLSTDTQYF
CDR3nt: TGTGCCAGCAAGATGGCGGGGCTTAGCACAGATACGCAGTATTTT

v_gene: TRBV18
abundance: -
j_gene: TRBJ1-4
len: 16
d_gene: TRBD1
CDR3aa: CASSPTTDRAAEKLFF
CDR3nt: TGTGCCAGCTCACCGACAACCGACAGGGCGGCTGAAAAACTGTTTTTT

v_gene: TRBV27
abundance: few
j_gene: TRBJ2-3
len: 14
d_gene: -
CDR3aa: CASSLGQGPDTQYF
CDR3nt: TGTGCCAGCAGTTTGGGGCAGGGCCCAGATACGCAGTATTTT

v_gene: TRBV19
abundance: few
j_gene: TRBJ1-2
len: 14
d_gene: TRBD1
CDR3aa: CASRRDRVDYGYTF
CDR3nt: TGTGCCAGTAGGCGGGACAGGGTGGATTATGGCTACACCTTC

v_gene: TRBV15
abundance: -
j_gene: TRBJ1-5
len: 14
d_gene: TRBD1
CDR3aa: CATSIGQDDQPQHF
CDR3nt: TGTGCCACCAGCATAGGACAGGATGATCAGCCCCAGCATTTT

v_gene: TRBV7-9
abundance: -
j_gene: TRBJ2-3
len: 19
d_gene: TRBD2
CDR3aa: CASSSQWTSGGGSTDTQYF
CDR3nt: TGTGCCAGCAGCTCCCAATGGACTAGCGGGGGAGGCAGCACAGATACGCAGTATTTT

v_gene: TRBV4-1
abundance: -
j_gene: TRBJ2-7
len: 16
d_gene: TRBD2
CDR3aa: CASSRLAGTTSYEQYF
CDR3nt: TGCGCCAGCAGCCGGCTGGCCGGGACTACATCCTACGAGCAGTACTTC